This T cell receptor beta chain comes out of a study of OX40 agonist ivuxolimab in advanced cancers. General study points: With doses of 0.1 to 3.0 mg/kg, CD4+ and CD8+ blood T cells had undergone clonal expansion by week 6. There were, on average, more expanded clones in CD8+ T cells than in CD4+.

At cycle 4 day 1, cycle 7 day 1, and baseline, blood was sampled. Only in-frame clones appear in the TCRdb table, and some are missing; sequencing was by immunoSEQ multiplex PCR. The table lists around 88,000 clones, 92% of them singletons. This clone was seen at least ten times. Its matching antigen is unknown. This CDR3 is built from 15 residues. From germline, CDR1 is SGDLS and CDR2 YYNGEE. V was pared by 3 bases and J by 6 bases, with 19 bases between. The sample here was CD4+ or CD8+ T cells sorted from blood, taken in a trial of the OX40 agonist ivuxolimab. The chain has TRBV9 and TRBJ2-7; D may match TRBD1 or TRBD2 (5 bases each). The receptor was derived from an adult with an advanced solid tumor such as melanoma, head and neck, liver or kidney cancer. The CDR3 spells CASSGGTAAGVEQYF. CDR3 bases: TGTGCCAGCAGCGGGGGGACCGCGGCGGGCGTCGAGCAGTACTTC.